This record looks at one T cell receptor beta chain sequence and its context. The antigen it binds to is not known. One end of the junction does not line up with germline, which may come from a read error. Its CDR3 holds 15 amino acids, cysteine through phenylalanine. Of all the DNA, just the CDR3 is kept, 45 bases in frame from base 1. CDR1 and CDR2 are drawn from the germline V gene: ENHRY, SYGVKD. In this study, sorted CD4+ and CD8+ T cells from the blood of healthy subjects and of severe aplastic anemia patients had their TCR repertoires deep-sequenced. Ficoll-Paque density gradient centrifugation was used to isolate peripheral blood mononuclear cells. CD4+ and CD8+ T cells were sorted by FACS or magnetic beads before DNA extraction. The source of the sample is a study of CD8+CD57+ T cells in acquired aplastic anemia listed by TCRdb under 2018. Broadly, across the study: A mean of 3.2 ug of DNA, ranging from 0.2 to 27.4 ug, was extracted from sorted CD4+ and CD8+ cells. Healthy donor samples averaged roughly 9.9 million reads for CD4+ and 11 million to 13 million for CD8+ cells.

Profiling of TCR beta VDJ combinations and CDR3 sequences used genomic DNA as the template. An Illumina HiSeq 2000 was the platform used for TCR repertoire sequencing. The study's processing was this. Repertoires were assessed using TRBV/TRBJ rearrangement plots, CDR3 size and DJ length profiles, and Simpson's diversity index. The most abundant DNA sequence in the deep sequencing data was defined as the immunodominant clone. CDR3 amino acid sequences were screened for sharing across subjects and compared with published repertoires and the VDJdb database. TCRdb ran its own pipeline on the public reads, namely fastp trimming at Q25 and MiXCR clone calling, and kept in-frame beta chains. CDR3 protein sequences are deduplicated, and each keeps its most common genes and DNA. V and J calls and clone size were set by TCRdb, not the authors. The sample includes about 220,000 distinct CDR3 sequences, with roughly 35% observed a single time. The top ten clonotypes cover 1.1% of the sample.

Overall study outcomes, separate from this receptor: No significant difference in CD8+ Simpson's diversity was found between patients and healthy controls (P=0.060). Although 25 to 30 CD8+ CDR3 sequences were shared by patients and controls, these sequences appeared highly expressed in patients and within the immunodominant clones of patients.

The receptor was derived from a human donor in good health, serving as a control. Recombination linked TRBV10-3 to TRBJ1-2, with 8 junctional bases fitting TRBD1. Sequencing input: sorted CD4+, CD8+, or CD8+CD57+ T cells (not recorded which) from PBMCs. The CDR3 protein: CASSYADRVPYGYTF. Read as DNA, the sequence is TGTGCCAGCAGTTACGCGGACAGGGTTCCTTATGGCTACACCTTC.